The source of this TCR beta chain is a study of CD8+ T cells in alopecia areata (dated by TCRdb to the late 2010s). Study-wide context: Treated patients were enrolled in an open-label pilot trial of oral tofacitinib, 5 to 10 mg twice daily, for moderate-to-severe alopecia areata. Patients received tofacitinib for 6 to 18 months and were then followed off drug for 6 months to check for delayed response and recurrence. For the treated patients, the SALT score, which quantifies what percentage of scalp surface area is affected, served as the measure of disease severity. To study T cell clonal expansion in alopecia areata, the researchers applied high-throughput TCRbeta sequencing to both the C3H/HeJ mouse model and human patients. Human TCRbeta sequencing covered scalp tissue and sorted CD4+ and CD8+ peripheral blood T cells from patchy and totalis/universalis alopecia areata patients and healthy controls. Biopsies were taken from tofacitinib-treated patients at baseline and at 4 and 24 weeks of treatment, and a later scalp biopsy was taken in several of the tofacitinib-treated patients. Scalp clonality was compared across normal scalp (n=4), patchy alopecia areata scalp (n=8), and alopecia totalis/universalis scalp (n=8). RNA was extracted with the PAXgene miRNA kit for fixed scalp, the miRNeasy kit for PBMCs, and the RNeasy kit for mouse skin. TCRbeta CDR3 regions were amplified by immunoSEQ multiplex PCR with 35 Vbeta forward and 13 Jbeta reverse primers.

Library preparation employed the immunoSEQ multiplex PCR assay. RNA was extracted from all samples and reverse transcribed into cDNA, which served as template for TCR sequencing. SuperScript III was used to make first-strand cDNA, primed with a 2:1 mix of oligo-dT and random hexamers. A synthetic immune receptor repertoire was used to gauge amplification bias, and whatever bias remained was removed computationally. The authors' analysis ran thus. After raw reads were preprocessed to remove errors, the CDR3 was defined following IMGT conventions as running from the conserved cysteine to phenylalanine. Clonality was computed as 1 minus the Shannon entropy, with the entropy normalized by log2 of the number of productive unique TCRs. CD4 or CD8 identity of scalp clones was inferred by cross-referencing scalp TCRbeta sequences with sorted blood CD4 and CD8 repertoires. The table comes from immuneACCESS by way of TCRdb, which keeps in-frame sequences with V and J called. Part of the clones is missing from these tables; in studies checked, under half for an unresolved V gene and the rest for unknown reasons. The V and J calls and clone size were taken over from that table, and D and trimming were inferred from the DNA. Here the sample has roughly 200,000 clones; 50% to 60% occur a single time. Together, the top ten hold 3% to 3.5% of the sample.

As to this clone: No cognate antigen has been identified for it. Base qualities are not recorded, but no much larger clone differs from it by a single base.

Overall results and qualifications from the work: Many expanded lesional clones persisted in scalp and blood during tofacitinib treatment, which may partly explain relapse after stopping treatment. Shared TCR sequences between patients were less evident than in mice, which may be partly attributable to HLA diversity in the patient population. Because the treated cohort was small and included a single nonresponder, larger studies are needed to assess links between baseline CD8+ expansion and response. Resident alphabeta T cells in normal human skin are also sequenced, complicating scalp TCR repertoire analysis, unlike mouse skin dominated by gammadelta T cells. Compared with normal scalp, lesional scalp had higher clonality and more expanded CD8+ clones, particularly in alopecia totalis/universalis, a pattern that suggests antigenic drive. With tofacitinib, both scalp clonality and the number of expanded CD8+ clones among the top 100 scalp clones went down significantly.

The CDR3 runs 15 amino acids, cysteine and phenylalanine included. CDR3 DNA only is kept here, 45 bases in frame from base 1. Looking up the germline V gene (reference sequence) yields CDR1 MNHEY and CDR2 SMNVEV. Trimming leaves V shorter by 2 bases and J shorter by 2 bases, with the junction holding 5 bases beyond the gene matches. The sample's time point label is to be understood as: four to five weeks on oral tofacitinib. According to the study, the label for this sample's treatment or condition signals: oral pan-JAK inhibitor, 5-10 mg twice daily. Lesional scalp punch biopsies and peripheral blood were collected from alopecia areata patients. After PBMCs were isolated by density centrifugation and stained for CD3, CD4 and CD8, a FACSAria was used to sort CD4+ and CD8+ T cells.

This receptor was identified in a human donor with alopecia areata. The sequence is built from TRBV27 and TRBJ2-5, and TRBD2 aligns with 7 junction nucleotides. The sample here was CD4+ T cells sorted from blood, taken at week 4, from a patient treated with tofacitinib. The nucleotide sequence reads TGTGCCAGCAGTTTAACCGGGACTATTCAAGAGACCCAGTACTTC. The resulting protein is CASSLTGTIQETQYF.